The 22 T cell receptor beta chains below were found in one sample sequenced in a study of T cells in Graves' hyperthyroidism and ophthalmopathy. Authors of the study amplified TCR beta CDR3 regions from RNA transcripts. TCR CDR3 underwent first-round RT-PCR with the HTBI primer set. From the multiplex PCR reads, TCRdb called clonotypes with MiXCR, one entry per CDR3 protein. In the table there are about 360,000 distinct CDR3 sequences, around 25% of which are singletons. Sequenced input: blood. Every receptor here comes from a man between 45 and 60 years old with Graves' hyperthyroidism.

The chain links TRBV30 to TRBJ1-5, with a possible D match to TRBD1 (5 bases). Germline values: CDR1 GTSNPN, CDR2 SVGIG (reference sequence). With 0 bases removed from V and 7 bases from J, the gap between germline ends came to 13 bases. This CDR3 is 14 amino acids long. CDR3 DNA: TGTGCCTGGAGTGTTACGACAGCGCGGCAGCCCCAGCATTTT. Residues: CAWSVTTARQPQHF.

This clonotype was found a few times. The chain carries TRBV6-5 and TRBJ1-5; TRBD1 is a possible D gene (5 bases). V lost 0 bases to trimming and J lost 0 bases, with 15 bases between them. CDR1 is MNHEY and CDR2 is SVGAGI in the germline V gene. This CDR3 contains 18 residues. The CDR3 nucleotides are TGTGCCAGCAGTTACTCGAAAGCAGGGCCCGGTAGCAATCAGCCCCAGCATTTT. This encodes CASSYSKAGPGSNQPQHF.

In this sample, this clonotype turned up many times. This chain uses TRBV6-1 with TRBJ2-7, with TRBD1 matching 7 bases. CDR1 and CDR2 (germline): MNHNS, SASEGT. Trimming at V came to 1 base and at J to 6 bases, leaving 3 bases not matched to a gene. This CDR3 is 13 amino acids long. The CDR3 coding sequence is TGTGCCAGCAGTGAAGGACAGGGTCGCGAGCAGTACTTC. The encoded protein is CASSEGQGREQYF.

This clonotype was counted only a few times. This chain joins TRBV24-1 and TRBJ2-2; TRBD1 matches 11 bases. The germline V gene has CDR1 KGHDR and CDR2 SFDVKD. J lost 3 bases, V lost 0 bases, and 5 bases had no gene match. CDR3 length equals 18 residues. CDR3 region: CATSDLASGQGDTGELFF. For the CDR3, the DNA is TGTGCCACCAGTGATTTGGCGTCGGGACAGGGGGACACCGGGGAGCTGTTTTTT.

The sample holds many counts of this clonotype. V and J are TRBV28 and TRBJ2-3, with 7 bases fitting TRBD1. The CDR3 runs 17 residues. The J segment lost 0 bases and the V segment lost 6 bases, leaving 12 bases of the junction unmatched. The germline V gene has CDR1 MDHEN and CDR2 SYDVKM. DNA for the CDR3: TGTGCCAGCAGGGTTGCGCGGACAGGTTCTAGCACAGATACGCAGTATTTT. Residues: CASRVARTGSSTDTQYF.

This clonotype appeared many times. CDR3 protein: CASSLAFGTGNYNEQFF. CDR3 in DNA: TGCGCCAGCAGCTTGGCTTTCGGGACAGGGAACTACAATGAGCAGTTCTTC. The chain has TRBV5-1 and TRBJ2-1; 9 positions agree with TRBD1. The V gene end was trimmed by 0 bases and the J gene end by 3 bases; junction bases not matched to a gene: 7. The germline V gene encodes CDR1 SGHRS and CDR2 YFSETQ. The CDR3 sequence is 17 residues long.

With respect to this clonotype: A much larger clone lies a single base off, so this may be a read error. The chain links TRBV28 to TRBJ2-5; maybe TRBD2 (5 bases). Germline values: CDR1 MDHEN, CDR2 SYDVKM. This CDR3 has 16 amino acids. DNA of the CDR3: TGTGCCGGCAGTTCCGGGGTCCTGCGGTTCCAAGAGACCCAGTACTTC. Its translation: CAGSSGVLRFQETQYF.

The rearrangement joins TRBV7-3 to TRBJ2-7; TRBD2 matches at 7 bases. In germline, CDR1 is SGHTA, CDR2 FQGTGA. The J segment lost 2 bases and the V segment lost 6 bases, leaving 7 bases of the junction unmatched. The CDR3 loop spans 14 amino acids. The CDR3 reads CASRLAGQPYEQYF. CDR3 DNA: TGTGCCAGCAGGTTAGCGGGTCAGCCCTACGAGCAGTACTTC.

The CDR3 protein is CASSLVTGGNIQYF. DNA for the CDR3: TGTGCCAGCAGCTTGGTGACAGGAGGAAACATTCAGTACTTC. The gene calls are TRBV5-5 and TRBJ2-4; tentative D call: TRBD1 (6 bases). The germline V gene has CDR1 SGHKS and CDR2 YYEKEE (reference sequence). This CDR3 spans 14 amino acids. V lost 0 bases to trimming and J lost 6 bases, with 10 bases between them. Full variable domain (remainder filled in from reference TRBV5-5 and TRBJ2-4): DAGVTQSPTHLIKTRGQQVTLRCSPISGHKSVSWYQQVLGQGPQFIFQYYEKEERGRGNFPDRFSARQFPNYSSELNVNALLLGDSALYLCASSLVTGGNIQYFGAGTRLSVL.

This clonotype was found many times. The genes are TRBV12-3 or TRBV12-4 and TRBJ2-3; a possible D gene is TRBD2 (6 bases). The CDR3 extends over 14 amino acids. V lost 3 bases to trimming and J lost 2 bases, with 9 bases between them. CDR3 DNA sequence: TGTGCCAGCAGTTTCTCGGGGGACACAGATACGCAGTATTTT. This translates into CASSFSGDTDTQYF.

The sample holds a few counts of this clonotype. This chain connects TRBV15 to TRBJ1-1; the D is unclear. The CDR3 consists of 14 residues. The ends were cut back, 1 base at V and 4 bases at J, with 10 bases in the middle. Germline V gene sequence: CDR1 LNHNV, CDR2 YYDKDF (reference sequence). The CDR3 sequence is CATSRAQIGTEAFF. The CDR3 DNA sequence: TGTGCCACCAGCAGAGCGCAGATAGGCACTGAAGCTTTCTTT.

V gene TRBV12-3 or TRBV12-4 combines with J gene TRBJ2-7, with TRBD1 matching over 9 bases. CDR3 length: 14 amino acids. The V segment lost 4 bases and the J segment 0 bases; nucleotides outside the gene matches: 1. Here the CDR3 DNA reads TGTGCCAGCAGTTGGGGACAGGGCTCCTACGAGCAGTACTTC. Translated, it gives CASSWGQGSYEQYF.

This clonotype turned up a few times. The chain is built from TRBV30 and TRBJ1-1; 9 bases agree with TRBD1. Germline CDR1 reads GTSNPN; CDR2 reads SVGIG (reference sequence). This CDR3 has 12 residues. V shed 8 bases, J shed 5 bases, and the junction held 6 bases outside the gene matches. This CDR3 reads CAGHRGPTEAFF. DNA of the CDR3: TGTGCCGGGCACAGGGGGCCTACTGAAGCTTTCTTT.

This chain joins TRBV2 and TRBJ2-5, with a weak D call TRBD1 (6 bases). Per germline, CDR1 SNHLY and CDR2 FYNNEI. The V and J ends lost 7 bases and 7 bases respectively, with 19 bases between them. This CDR3 comprises 14 residues. CDR3 coding DNA: TGTGCCAGCACTCGGACCACAGGGTCTGGGACCCAGTACTTC. This translates into CASTRTTGSGTQYF.

The genes are TRBV27 and TRBJ2-7; D gene uncertain. V gave up 5 bases and J gave up 6 bases, with 17 bases separating them. Per germline, CDR1 MNHEY and CDR2 SMNVEV (reference sequence). CDR3 length equals 14 residues. The CDR3 here is CASSQAGRRREQYF. CDR3 nucleotides: TGTGCCAGCAGTCAAGCCGGGCGTCGTCGCGAGCAGTACTTC.

Many counts were recorded for this clonotype. The chain recombines TRBV12-3 or TRBV12-4 with TRBJ2-1, with D perhaps TRBD1 (5 bases). CDR3 length: 15 amino acids. V was trimmed by 5 bases and J by 9 bases, leaving 20 bases between them. The CDR3 DNA sequence: TGTGCCAGCAGTATGGTGGAGATTGGGGCGGCTGAGCAGTTCTTC. Translating gives CASSMVEIGAAEQFF.

The sample holds a few counts of this clonotype. The chain is built from TRBV6-1 and TRBJ2-7, with 14 bases lining up with TRBD2. The CDR3 is 15 residues long. The germline gives CDR1 MNHNS, CDR2 SASEGT. Trimming cost V 5 bases and J 7 bases; bases outside gene matches: 7. The CDR3 nucleotides are TGTGCCAGCAGTAGACTAGCGGGAGGGCCTCGTGAGCAGTACTTC. This gives the protein CASSRLAGGPREQYF.

This clonotype was seen a handful of times. This chain joins TRBV6-1 and TRBJ2-5, with no clear D. CDR3 length equals 13 residues. Germline V gene lookup returns CDR1 MNHNS and CDR2 SASEGT. Trimming cost V 6 bases and J 2 bases, with 10 bases left between them. The CDR3 DNA reads as TGTGCCAGCAGAGAGTGGATTCAAGAGACCCAGTACTTC. It encodes CASREWIQETQYF.

This clonotype was seen only a few times. This chain uses TRBV27 with TRBJ1-1, with D possibly matching TRBD1 (6 bases). Trimming pared 4 bases from V and 1 base from J, leaving 10 bases between. CDR1 and CDR2 (germline): MNHEY, SMNVEV (reference sequence). The CDR3 is made up of 14 amino acids. The CDR3 DNA follows: TGTGCCAGCAGTTGGGACATTCGGAACACTGAAGCTTTCTTT. It codes for CASSWDIRNTEAFF.

The V and J genes are TRBV19 and TRBJ2-5, with D maybe TRBD2 (6 bases). V was trimmed by 7 bases and J by 2 bases, leaving 14 bases between them. The CDR3 consists of 14 residues. CDR1 is LNHDA, CDR2 SQIVND, per germline (reference sequence). Written as DNA, the CDR3 is TGTGCCAGTAAGCCGGGAGCGCTACAAGAGACCCAGTACTTC. This codes for CASKPGALQETQYF.

The chain recombines TRBV5-1 with TRBJ1-1, with 10 bases that match TRBD1. The CDR3 contains 16 residues. The junction had 5 bases not matched to a gene; V was cut back by 3 bases and J by 0 bases. CDR1 and CDR2 from the germline V gene are SGHRS and YFSETQ. CDR3 sequence: CASSSRQGAMNTEAFF. CDR3 in DNA: TGCGCCAGCAGCTCCCGACAGGGGGCCATGAACACTGAAGCTTTCTTT.

The chain combines TRBV2 with TRBJ1-6, with D unresolved. The germline V gene encodes CDR1 SNHLY and CDR2 FYNNEI. V shed 7 bases and J shed 0 bases, with 13 bases lying between them. This CDR3 region has 16 residues. The CDR3 DNA is TGTGCCAGCATCCCGGTTAGGAGCTCCTATAATTCACCCCTCCACTTT. Amino acid sequence: CASIPVRSSYNSPLHF.